This TCR beta chain is drawn from a study of cytomegalovirus exposure and HLA in healthy donors (TCRdb year 2017). Broadly, across the study: The roughly 700 repertoires of the first cohort and the 120 validation repertoires were produced on the same platform, according to a later analysis. Along with the approximately 650-subject first cohort, a separate validation cohort of roughly 110 different subjects was used. To predict cytomegalovirus infection status, the study combined high-throughput TCR immunosequencing, statistical association of individual TCRs with disease status, and machine learning. The study was designed to test whether signatures of past pathogen exposure could be identified by cataloging public T cell receptors.

Spanning cysteine to phenylalanine, the CDR3 consists of 16 amino acids. Only the CDR3 portion is preserved as DNA: 48 bases, with reading frame beginning at the first base. V lost 0 bases and J lost 3 bases, and the count of bases not matched to a germline gene is 6. Per the germline V gene (reference sequence), LNHDA is the CDR1 and SQIVND is the CDR2. This clone was seen once. Its antigen is not yet known. Base qualities are not provided; no much larger clone lies one nucleotide away. Separate from the approximately 730-subject first cohort, the validation cohort of roughly 130 subjects was the group to which the donors belonged. The library relied on the immunoSEQ multiplex PCR assay. As for how the authors treated the data: To diagnose cytomegalovirus status from the catalog of TCR beta chain sequences, a statistical classification framework was built. Not all clones reach the TCRdb copy of this immuneACCESS table, which keeps in-frame sequences only. Checked studies attribute under half of the gap to unresolved V genes and leave the rest unexplained. V and J calls plus clone size are reproduced from that table; the DNA served to infer D and trimming. The sample contains roughly 50,000 clones, 90% of them found a single time. The top ten clones comprise 1% to 1.2% of the sample.

The paper as a whole reports these results and caveats: In vitro tests confirmed that three of the cytomegalovirus-associated TCR beta chains recognize cytomegalovirus antigens. The study gave a list of 150 to 200 TCR beta chains associated with cytomegalovirus. According to the authors, the approach could potentially be generalized to other disease states and immunological phenotypes. In a later analysis, TCRs clustered in the first cohort were found to also tend to co-occur in the 110 or so validation repertoires, with about 94% of cluster scores above 0. Most TCR sequences were seen in very few donors, while some public TCRs were found in many individuals. The classifier was reported to diagnose cytomegalovirus status with high specificity and sensitivity in both the original cohort and the validation cohort. A later analysis had no HLA typing for the validation cohort, so co-occurrence there was scored across all 110 or so repertoires.

The chain joins TRBV19 to TRBJ1-1; a stretch of 8 junction bases matches TRBD1. This TCR derives from a man in his late teens or twenties in good health and CMV-seronegative. The material sequenced was PBMCs. The CDR3 here reads CASSIDGQGFDTEAFF. The DNA sequence is as follows: TGTGCCAGTAGTATAGACGGACAGGGCTTTGACACTGAAGCTTTCTTT.